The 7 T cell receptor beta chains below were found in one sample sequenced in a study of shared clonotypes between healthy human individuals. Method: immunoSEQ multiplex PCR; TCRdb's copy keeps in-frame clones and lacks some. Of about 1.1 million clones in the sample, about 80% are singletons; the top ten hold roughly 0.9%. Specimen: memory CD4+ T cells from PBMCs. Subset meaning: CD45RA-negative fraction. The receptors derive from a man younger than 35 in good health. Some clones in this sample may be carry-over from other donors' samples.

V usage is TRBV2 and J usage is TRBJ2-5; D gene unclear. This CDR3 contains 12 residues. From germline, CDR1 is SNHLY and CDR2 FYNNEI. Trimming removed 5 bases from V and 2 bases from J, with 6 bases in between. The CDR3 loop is CASSSSQETQYF. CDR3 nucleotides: TGTGCCAGCAGTTCCTCACAAGAGACCCAGTACTTC.

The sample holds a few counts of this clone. This chain's CDR3 is CASQGLGTEAFF. The CDR3 region has the DNA TGCGCCAGCCAGGGGTTGGGGACTGAAGCTTTCTTT. This chain links TRBV10-2 with TRBJ1-1; tentatively, D is TRBD1 (6 bases). With 8 bases removed from V and 5 bases from J, the gap between germline ends came to 12 bases. CDR3 length: 12 residues. CDR1 is WSHSY, CDR2 SAAADI, per germline.

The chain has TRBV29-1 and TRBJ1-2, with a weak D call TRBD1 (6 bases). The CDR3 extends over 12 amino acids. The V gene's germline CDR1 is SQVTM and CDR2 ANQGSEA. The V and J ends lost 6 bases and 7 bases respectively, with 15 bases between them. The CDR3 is CSVPNEGVGYTF. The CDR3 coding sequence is TGCAGCGTACCAAACGAGGGGGTTGGCTACACCTTC.

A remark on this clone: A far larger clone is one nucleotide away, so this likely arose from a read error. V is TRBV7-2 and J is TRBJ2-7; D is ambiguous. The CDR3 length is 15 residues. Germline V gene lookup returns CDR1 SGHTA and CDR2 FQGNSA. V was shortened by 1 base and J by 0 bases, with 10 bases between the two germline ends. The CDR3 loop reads CASSLGPGSSYEQYF. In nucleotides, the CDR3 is TGTGCCAGCAGCTTAGGTCCCGGCAGCTCCTACGAGCAGTACTTC. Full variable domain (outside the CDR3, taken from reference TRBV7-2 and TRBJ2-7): GAGVSQSPSNKVTEKGKDVELRCDPISGHTALYWYRQSLGQGLEFLIYFQGNSAPDKSGLPSDRFSAERTGGSVSTLTIQRTQQEDSAVYLCASSLGPGSSYEQYFGPGTRLTVT.

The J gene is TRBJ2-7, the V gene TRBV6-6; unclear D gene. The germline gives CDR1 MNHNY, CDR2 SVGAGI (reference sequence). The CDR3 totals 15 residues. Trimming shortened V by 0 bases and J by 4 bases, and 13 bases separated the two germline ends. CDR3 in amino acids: CASSYSPQLSYEQYF. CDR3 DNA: TGTGCCAGCAGTTACTCCCCCCAATTGAGTTACGAGCAGTACTTC.

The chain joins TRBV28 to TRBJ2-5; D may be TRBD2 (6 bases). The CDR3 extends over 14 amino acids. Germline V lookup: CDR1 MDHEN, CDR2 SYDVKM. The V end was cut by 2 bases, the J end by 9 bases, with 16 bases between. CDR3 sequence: CASSLGPAGRAQYF. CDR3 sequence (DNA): TGTGCCAGCAGTTTAGGTCCAGCGGGCCGGGCCCAGTACTTC.

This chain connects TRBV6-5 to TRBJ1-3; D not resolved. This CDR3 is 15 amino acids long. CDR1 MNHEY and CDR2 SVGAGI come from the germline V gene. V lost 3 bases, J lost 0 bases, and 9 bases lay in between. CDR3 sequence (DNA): TGTGCCAGCAGTTATCTCGCCGACTCTGGAAACACCATATATTTT. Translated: CASSYLADSGNTIYF.